What follows describes a single T cell receptor (beta chain). This CDR3 spans 15 amino acids. V lost 0 bases and J 1 base, leaving 6 bases between the germline ends. Germline V gene lookup returns CDR1 LNHNV and CDR2 YYDKDF (reference sequence). The entry originates in a study of blood T cell repertoires in COVID-19. Turning to the study itself: Acute-phase and convalescent COVID-19 samples originated in the United States, Italy and Spain. T cells, B-cell-depleted T cells, or PBMCs provided the cDNA or gDNA that served as material.

Methods used by the authors: Counts of nucleated cells, estimated from reference gene primer amplification, were obtained. Assay used: immunoSEQ multiplex PCR; TCRdb lists only in-frame clones, some missing. Clonal size and the V and J genes are those of that table, whereas D and trimming came from the DNA. The repertoire includes under 55,000 clones, 90% of them detected once, and more than 3% sits in the top ten. Sequenced input: peripheral blood. The chain recombines TRBV15 with TRBJ1-4, with D uncertain. The receptor comes from a human donor in a cohort sampled during active COVID-19. CDR3 bases: TGTGCCACCAGCAGAGAAGCCCTAACTAATGAAAAACTGTTTTTT. Amino acids: CATSREALTNEKLFF. The whole variable domain, filled in from reference TRBV15 and TRBJ1-4, reads DAMVIQNPRYQVTQFGKPVTLSCSQTLNHNVMYWYQQKSSQAPKLLFHYYDKDFNNEADTPDNFQSRRPNTSFCFLDIRSPGLGDTAMYLCATSREALTNEKLFFGSGTQLSVL.